The 4 T cell receptor beta chains reported below all come from one sample, sequenced in a study of cytomegalovirus exposure and HLA in healthy donors. PCR was performed using 60 Vbeta and 13 Jbeta primers. Measured with immunoSEQ multiplex PCR; TCRdb has only the in-frame clones, and not every one. The sample has fewer than 250,000 clones, more than 60% seen once; the top ten hold under 2%. The sample comprised PBMCs. The receptors were sampled from a woman younger than 45 in good health and CMV-seronegative.

The chain carries TRBV2 and TRBJ1-2; D gene uncertain. The V gene's germline CDR1 is SNHLY and CDR2 FYNNEI. Trimming removed 4 bases at V and 4 bases at J, with 10 bases between. The CDR3 consists of 13 residues. CDR3 DNA sequence: TGTGCCAGCAGTGCAACAATTCTCTATGGCTACACCTTC. Translation gives CASSATILYGYTF.

The V and J genes are TRBV2 and TRBJ2-4; possibly TRBD2 for D (6 bases). The ends were cut back, 3 bases at V and 2 bases at J, with 11 bases in the middle. CDR1 is SNHLY and CDR2 is FYNNEI in the germline V gene. The CDR3 covers 15 residues. This CDR3 reads CASSDPRETKNIQYF. CDR3 bases: TGTGCCAGCAGTGATCCGCGGGAAACCAAAAACATTCAGTACTTC.

V is TRBV13 and J is TRBJ2-4; 7 nucleotides align to TRBD1. CDR1 is PRHDT and CDR2 is FYEKMQ in the germline V gene (reference sequence). J lost 6 bases, V lost 4 bases, and 6 bases had no gene match. CDR3 length: 14 amino acids. The CDR3 bases are TGTGCCAGCAGCTACCGGACAGGCTTAAACATTCAGTACTTC. Translated: CASSYRTGLNIQYF.

The rearrangement links TRBV27 to TRBJ2-1, with 7 positions matching TRBD1. The V segment lost 1 base and the J segment 0 bases; nucleotides outside the gene matches: 3. The germline gives CDR1 MNHEY, CDR2 SMNVEV (reference sequence). The CDR3 is made up of 16 amino acids. CDR3 nucleotide sequence: TGTGCCAGCAGTTTATACCGGGACAGCTCCTACAATGAGCAGTTCTTC. It specifies CASSLYRDSSYNEQFF.